Here is one T cell receptor beta chain with its context. Original methodology: Reference gene primer amplification in the assay estimated nucleated cell counts. Data came from immunoSEQ multiplex PCR; TCRdb stores just in-frame clones and leaves some out. Clone size and V and J calls were adopted from that table, with D and trimming inferred from the DNA. The table includes 270,000 or so clones, about 85% detected once. The sample originates from a study of blood T cell repertoires in COVID-19. Background on the study: Italy, Spain and the United States were the sources of the convalescent and acute COVID-19 samples. T cells, B-cell-depleted T cells, or PBMCs provided the cDNA or gDNA that served as material.

Sequenced input: peripheral blood. The source of this sequence is a human donor in a cohort sampled during active COVID-19.

The CDR3 sequence: CASSLFVAGVNEQFF. DNA for the CDR3: TGTGCCAGCAGCTTATTCGTAGCGGGAGTCAATGAGCAGTTCTTC. This chain uses TRBV7-2 with TRBJ2-1, with 9 bases aligning to TRBD2. CDR1 and CDR2 (germline): SGHTA, FQGNSA. V lost 2 bases, J lost 6 bases, and 5 bases stayed unmatched. The CDR3 consists of 15 residues.